This TCR beta chain emerged from a study of blood T cell repertoires in COVID-19. Study in general: T cells, B-cell-depleted T cells, or PBMCs provided the cDNA or gDNA that served as material.

The CDR3 is 15 amino acids. Germline assignment: CDR1 KGHDR and CDR2 SFDVKD. The V end was cut by 6 bases, the J end by 0 bases, with 10 bases between. Individuals aged 18 to 89 years were recruited from approximately 22 US areas. Donors were grouped by their self-reported clinical history. Libraries were prepared by immunoSEQ multiplex PCR; TCRdb keeps only in-frame clonotypes and omits some of them. Among hundreds of thousands of clones, 80% to 90% were seen once, and the ten largest hold around 1.1%. What was sequenced was PBMCs or T cells enriched from blood (not recorded which). This TCR was sampled from a man aged 25 to 40 who had recovered from COVID-19. J is TRBJ1-4 and V is TRBV24-1, with D hard to call. Here the CDR3 DNA reads TGTGCCACCAGTCCACGGGGATCAACTAATGAAAAACTGTTTTTT. It codes for CATSPRGSTNEKLFF.